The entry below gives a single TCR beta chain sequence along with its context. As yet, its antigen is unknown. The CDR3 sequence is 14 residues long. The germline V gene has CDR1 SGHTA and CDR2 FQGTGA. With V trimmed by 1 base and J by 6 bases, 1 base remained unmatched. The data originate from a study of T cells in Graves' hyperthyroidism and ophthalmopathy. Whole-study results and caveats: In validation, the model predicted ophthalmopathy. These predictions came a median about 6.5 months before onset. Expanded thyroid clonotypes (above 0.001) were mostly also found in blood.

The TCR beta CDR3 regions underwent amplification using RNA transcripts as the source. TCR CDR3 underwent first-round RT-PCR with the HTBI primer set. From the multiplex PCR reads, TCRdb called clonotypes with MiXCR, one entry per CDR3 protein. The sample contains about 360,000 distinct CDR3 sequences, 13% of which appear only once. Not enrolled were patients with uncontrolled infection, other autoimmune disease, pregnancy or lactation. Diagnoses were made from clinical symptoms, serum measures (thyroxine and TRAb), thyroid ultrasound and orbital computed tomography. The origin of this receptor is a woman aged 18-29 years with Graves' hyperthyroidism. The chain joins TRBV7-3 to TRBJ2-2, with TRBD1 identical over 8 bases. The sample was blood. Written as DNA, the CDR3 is TGTGCCAGCAGCTTAAGGGACAGGCCCGGGGAGCTGTTTTTT. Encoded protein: CASSLRDRPGELFF.